Listed below are T cell receptor beta chains from one sample, sequenced in a study of long-term antiretroviral therapy in people with HIV. Clones were sequenced by immunoSEQ multiplex PCR, and TCRdb holds only the in-frame ones, with some missing. The data hold about 20,000 clones, with around three quarters observed a single time. Sequences were derived from unsorted PBMCs, sampled 2.9 years after starting antiretroviral therapy. The receptors were gathered from a woman aged 25-40 years with HIV. CDR3s include the opening cysteine and the closing phenylalanine or tryptophan. A D gene is named only where the DNA matches it firmly. The size field is filled for only some rows; it gives once, few, many or a size class.

>NA|TRBD1|TRBV6-5|TRBJ2-7
CASSYSGTDNAYEQYF
TGTGCCAGCAGTTACTCCGGGACAGACAACGCCTACGAGCAGTACTTC
>NA|NA|TRBV5-5|TRBJ2-5
CASSLGQWETQYF
TGTGCCAGCAGCTTGGGGCAGTGGGAGACCCAGTACTTC
>NA|TRBD2|TRBV11-2|TRBJ2-5
CASSIPGLADQETQYF
TGTGCCAGCAGCATCCCGGGACTAGCGGACCAAGAGACCCAGTACTTC
>NA|NA|TRBV30|TRBJ1-1
CAWSVLGGSTTEAFF
TGTGCCTGGAGTGTACTCGGGGGTTCGACCACTGAAGCTTTCTTT
>once|NA|TRBV4-2|TRBJ2-7
CASSQVGGSYEQYF
TGTGCCAGCAGCCAAGTAGGGGGTTCCTACGAGCAGTACTTC
>NA|NA|TRBV6-6|TRBJ1-2
CASSRLRTKGYTF
TGTGCCAGCAGCCGACTTAGGACGAAAGGCTACACCTTC
>NA|NA|TRBV5-5|TRBJ1-1
CASSRVLGTEAFF
TGTGCCAGCAGCCGGGTATTAGGCACTGAAGCTTTCTTT
>NA|TRBD1|TRBV10-1|TRBJ2-1
CASSEPEGAGEQFF
TGCGCCAGCAGTGAGCCTGAGGGGGCAGGGGAGCAGTTCTTC
>once|TRBD1|TRBV19|TRBJ1-2
CASNPDRGSGYTF
TGTGCCAGTAATCCGGACAGGGGATCTGGCTACACCTTC
>NA|TRBD1|TRBV4-1|TRBJ2-7
CASSQGQAPIYEQYF
TGCGCCAGCAGTCAAGGACAGGCGCCGATCTACGAGCAGTACTTC
>NA|TRBD2|TRBV11-2|TRBJ2-3
CASTLAGRTDTQYF
TGTGCCAGCACCTTAGCGGGGAGGACAGATACGCAGTATTTT
>NA|TRBD2|TRBV2|TRBJ2-3
CASRTSGGPTDTQYF
TGTGCCAGCCGAACTAGCGGGGGCCCCACAGATACGCAGTATTTT
>NA|NA|TRBV9|TRBJ2-1
CASSPSQRSNEQFF
TGTGCCAGCAGCCCCTCGCAACGTAGCAATGAGCAGTTCTTC
>few|NA|TRBV19|TRBJ1-2
CASSSDRTGNYGYTF
TGTGCCAGTAGTTCCGACCGGACTGGGAACTATGGCTACACCTTC
>NA|NA|TRBV6-5|TRBJ1-2
CASSYTRDRRPTGYTF
TGTGCCAGCAGTTACACCAGGGACCGTAGGCCTACGGGCTACACCTTC
>NA|NA|TRBV9|TRBJ1-2
CASSGSLRGYTF
TGTGCCAGCTCAGGGAGCCTGAGGGGCTACACCTTC
>NA|NA|TRBV30|TRBJ1-2
CAWGPNRATYGYTF
TGTGCCTGGGGTCCAAACAGGGCAACCTATGGCTACACCTTC
>NA|NA|TRBV5-1|TRBJ2-5
CASSFLGSRVETQYF
TGCGCCAGCAGCTTCCTCGGGAGCCGGGTGGAGACCCAGTACTTC
>NA|NA|TRBV27|TRBJ1-1
CASSLSILAGTEAFF
TGTGCCAGCAGTTTATCGATACTGGCAGGAACTGAAGCTTTCTTT
>NA|NA|TRBV20-1|TRBJ1-3
CSAGRGNTIYF
TGCAGTGCTGGCAGGGGAAACACCATATATTTT
>NA|NA|TRBV9|TRBJ2-7
CASSETPDPSNEQYF
TGTGCCAGCAGCGAGACCCCAGACCCCTCGAACGAGCAGTACTTC
>NA|NA|TRBV7-6|TRBJ1-5
CASSPHQGSNQPQHF
TGTGCCAGCAGTCCACACCAGGGTAGCAATCAGCCCCAGCATTTT
>NA|NA|TRBV6-4|TRBJ1-1
CASSDSDGVGSAFF
TGTGCCAGCAGTGACTCGGACGGGGTCGGGTCGGCTTTCTTT
>NA|NA|TRBV9|TRBJ1-2
CASSQNRLANYGYTF
TGTGCCAGCAGCCAAAACAGGTTGGCTAACTATGGCTACACCTTC
>once|TRBD1|TRBV30|TRBJ1-2
CAWKRDRGRPGGYTF
TGTGCCTGGAAACGGGACAGGGGCCGACCCGGTGGCTACACCTTC
>NA|NA|TRBV6-5|TRBJ1-5
CASSYDGGGTEPQHF
TGTGCCAGCAGTTACGATGGCGGCGGGACGGAGCCCCAGCATTTT
>NA|TRBD1|TRBV29-1|TRBJ1-1
CSPDPTGLTEAFF
TGCAGCCCGGACCCGACAGGGCTCACTGAAGCTTTCTTT
>NA|TRBD2|TRBV7-8|TRBJ2-7
CASSLGGGIHEQYF
TGTGCCAGTAGCTTAGGCGGGGGGATCCACGAGCAGTACTTC
>NA|NA|TRBV19|TRBJ1-1
CASISHAGVKNTEAFF
TGTGCCAGTATATCACATGCGGGGGTGAAGAACACTGAAGCTTTCTTT
>NA|NA|TRBV6-5|TRBJ1-1
CASSQQGVAFF
TGTGCCAGCAGTCAACAGGGCGTCGCTTTCTTT
>NA|NA|TRBV2|TRBJ2-2
CASRIRDSVTGELFF
TGTGCCAGCCGGATCAGGGACTCGGTTACCGGGGAGCTGTTTTTT
>NA|NA|TRBV28|TRBJ2-1
CASSLRPLIHNEQFF
TGTGCCAGCAGTTTACGACCATTAATACACAATGAGCAGTTCTTC
>NA|TRBD1|TRBV6-5|TRBJ1-1
CASSADRVLTEAFF
TGTGCCAGCAGTGCGGACAGGGTCCTCACTGAAGCTTTCTTT
>NA|NA|TRBV14|TRBJ1-2
CASSLQPNYGYTF
TGTGCCAGCTCTTTACAACCTAACTATGGCTACACCTTC
>NA|NA|TRBV13|TRBJ1-1
CASSSRTANTEAFF
TGTGCCAGCAGCTCCCGCACAGCAAACACTGAAGCTTTCTTT
>NA|TRBD2|TRBV19|TRBJ2-7
CASSKLAGDYEQYF
TGTGCCAGTAGTAAACTAGCGGGAGACTACGAGCAGTACTTC
>few|NA|TRBV2|TRBJ2-1
CASSIASYNERQFF
TGTGCCAGCAGTATTGCTTCCTACAATGAGCGGCAGTTCTTC
>once|NA|TRBV18|TRBJ2-2
CASSPQTATNTGELFF
TGTGCCAGCTCACCTCAGACAGCGACGAACACCGGGGAGCTGTTTTTT
>NA|NA|TRBV2|TRBJ2-7
CASGDYEQYF
TGTGCCTCAGGGGACTACGAGCAGTACTTC
>NA|NA|TRBV5-5|TRBJ1-2
CASSLWGHDTLDRNYGYTF
TGTGCCAGCAGCTTGTGGGGCCACGACACCTTAGACAGAAACTATGGCTACACCTTC